The entry below describes one T cell receptor beta chain. CDR1 is LNHDA and CDR2 is SQIVND in the germline V gene (reference sequence). Trimming pared 5 bases from V and 6 bases from J, leaving 13 bases between. The CDR3 spans 14 residues. The data derive from a study of blood T cell repertoires in COVID-19. About the research overall: Acute-phase and convalescent COVID-19 samples originated in the United States, Italy and Spain. Sample material is recorded as cDNA or gDNA derived from T cells, B-cell-depleted T cells, or PBMCs.

Produced via immunoSEQ multiplex PCR; TCRdb's table is partial and in-frame only. The data show hundreds of thousands of clones, approximately 89% seen once. The TCR was taken from a woman aged 55-75 years who had recovered from COVID-19. The chain links TRBV19 to TRBJ1-4; D may be TRBD1 (6 bases). Sequenced input: peripheral blood. This CDR3 reads CASSLQGEDEKLFF. CDR3 bases: TGTGCCAGTAGTTTACAGGGCGAGGATGAAAAACTGTTTTTT.